This T cell receptor beta chain comes out of a study of T cells in Graves' hyperthyroidism and ophthalmopathy. Across the whole study: Peripheral blood was drawn at first diagnosis, prior to all treatment.

From RNA transcripts, TCR beta CDR3 regions were amplified. HTBI primers were the set used in a first-round RT-PCR of the TCR CDR3. TCRdb re-called the multiplex PCR reads through MiXCR, storing one row per CDR3 protein. The sample lists under 700,000 distinct CDR3 sequences, around 15% seen once, with 18% in the top ten. V was pared by 1 base and J by 5 bases, with 10 bases between. This CDR3 spans 13 amino acids. Germline CDR1 is SGDLS and CDR2 is YYNGEE. Material for sequencing was blood. This TCR was recovered from a young woman with Graves' hyperthyroidism. The chain carries TRBV9 and TRBJ2-7, with unresolved D. The CDR3 region has the DNA TGTGCCAGCAGCGTAAGGGTTTTAGACGAGCAGTACTTC. Its translation: CASSVRVLDEQYF.